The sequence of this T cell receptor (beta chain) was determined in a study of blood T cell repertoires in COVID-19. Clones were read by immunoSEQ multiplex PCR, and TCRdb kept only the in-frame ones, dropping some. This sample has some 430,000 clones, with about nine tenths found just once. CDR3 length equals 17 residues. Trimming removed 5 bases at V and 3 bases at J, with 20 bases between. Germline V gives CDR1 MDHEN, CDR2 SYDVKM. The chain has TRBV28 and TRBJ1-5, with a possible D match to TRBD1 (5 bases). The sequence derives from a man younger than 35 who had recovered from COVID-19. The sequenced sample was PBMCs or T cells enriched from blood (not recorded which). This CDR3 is CASSLPFGQGNNQPQHF. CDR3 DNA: TGTGCCAGCAGTCTACCTTTTGGGCAGGGTAACAATCAGCCCCAGCATTTT.